One sample yielded the 21 T cell receptor beta chains listed below, sequenced in a study of monozygotic twins with inflammatory bowel disease (dated by TCRdb to about 2019). The library was produced with 5' RACE. Sequenced on an Illumina HiSeq 2500. TCRdb reprocessed the reads and assigns one entry to each CDR3 protein sequence, leaving out DNA. The sample's table lists a count of some 330,000 distinct CDR3 sequences. 5.6% of the sample belongs to the ten largest clones. The sample was blood. These receptors all stem from a human donor with ulcerative colitis or Crohn's disease, or a healthy co-twin of an affected twin (not recorded which).

This chain joins TRBV20-1 and TRBJ2-7; there is no DNA to check the TCRdb D call of TRBD1. Germline loops: CDR1 DFQATT, CDR2 SNEGSKA (reference sequence). CDR3 length equals 16 residues. CDR3: CSALRGGFARGFEQYF.

The chain carries TRBV7-9 and TRBJ2-5; the D call of TRBD1 rests on TCRdb alone, since no DNA is present to check it. CDR3 length: 13 residues. Germline assignment: CDR1 SEHNR and CDR2 FQNEAQ (reference sequence). The CDR3 loop is CASGQGGEETQYF.

CDR3 in amino acids: CASSLVPVANYGYTF. The rearrangement links TRBV7-9 to TRBJ1-2. This CDR3 has 15 amino acids. Looked up from germline, CDR1 is SEHNR and CDR2 is FQNEAQ (reference sequence).

The rearrangement links TRBV12-3 or TRBV12-4 to TRBJ2-1; the TCRdb D gene call, TRBD2, has no DNA to confirm it. The CDR3 consists of 13 residues. The CDR3 protein is CASSGTSFRQQFF.

The rearrangement uses TRBV30 and TRBJ2-7; TCRdb names TRBD2, which stays unverified in the absence of DNA. Germline-derived CDR1 and CDR2 are GTSNPN and SVGIG (reference sequence). The CDR3 runs to 14 residues. CDR3 in amino acids: CAWRLAGISYEQYF. Full variable domain (outside the CDR3, taken from reference TRBV30 and TRBJ2-7): SQTIHQWPATLVQPVGSPLSLECTVEGTSNPNLYWYRQAAGRGLQLLFYSVGIGQISSEVPQNLSASRPQDRQFILSSKKLLLSDSGFYLCAWRLAGISYEQYFGPGTRLTVT.

This sequence joins TRBV24-1 and TRBJ2-5; TCRdb picks TRBD2, but there is no DNA to check that call. This CDR3 spans 15 amino acids. CDR1 is KGHDR and CDR2 is SFDVKD in the germline V gene. The CDR3 here is CATSKGLAGGETQYF.

The genes are TRBV30 and TRBJ1-2. CDR3 length: 11 amino acids. Germline V gene data show CDR1 as GTSNPN and CDR2 as SVGIG (reference sequence). The CDR3 is CAWRELIGYTF.

The V and J genes are TRBV3-1 and TRBJ2-5; TCRdb's D gene call, TRBD1, goes unchecked for lack of DNA. Germline V gives CDR1 LGHDT, CDR2 YNNKEL (reference sequence). This CDR3 has 14 amino acids. The CDR3 region is CASSQAVVPGTQYF.

This rearrangement joins TRBV27 to TRBJ2-1; there is no DNA to check the TCRdb D call of TRBD2. This CDR3 comprises 15 residues. CDR1 MNHEY and CDR2 SMNVEV come from the germline V gene (reference sequence). The CDR3 sequence is CASSFPGLLSNEQFF.

V usage is TRBV6-2 or TRBV6-3 and J usage is TRBJ2-7; with no DNA, the TCRdb D assignment of TRBD1 cannot be verified. This CDR3 is 13 amino acids long. Germline V gene lookup returns CDR1 MNHEY and CDR2 SVGEGT. The CDR3 is CASSWTDSYEQYF.

This chain joins TRBV7-2 and TRBJ2-1; no DNA is available, so the TRBD1 call from TCRdb remains unchecked. Germline CDR1 is SGHTA and CDR2 is FQGNSA. CDR3 length equals 13 residues. The CDR3 reads CASSFRVGGQSFF.

This sequence joins TRBV12-3 or TRBV12-4 and TRBJ1-5; TCRdb returns TRBD1, unconfirmable since there is no DNA. The CDR3 consists of 13 residues. CDR3 region: CASSLLGDQPQHF.

V gene TRBV5-1 combines with J gene TRBJ2-5; TCRdb outputs TRBD1, but without DNA this stays unchecked. The CDR3 contains 15 residues. Germline CDR1 SGHRS, CDR2 YFSETQ. The CDR3 loop reads CASSLVQGAGETQYF.

The chain employs TRBV29-1 and TRBJ2-5. Germline V gene data show CDR1 as SQVTM and CDR2 as ANQGSEA. The CDR3 has 14 amino acids. The CDR3 reads CSVEPNGIQETQYF.

The chain employs TRBV24-1 and TRBJ1-2; as DNA is missing, the TRBD1 call by TCRdb cannot be tested. This CDR3 has 15 residues. Germline CDR1 KGHDR, CDR2 SFDVKD. The CDR3 loop reads CATSEAGTGERGYTF.

The chain joins TRBV27 to TRBJ2-3; the D call of TRBD1 rests on TCRdb alone, since no DNA is present to check it. CDR1 and CDR2 (germline): MNHEY, SMNVEV (reference sequence). This CDR3 contains 13 residues. CDR3 residues: CASRAPGADTQYF.

The chain has TRBV10-3 and TRBJ2-3; lacking DNA, the TRBD1 call made by TCRdb goes unchecked. Germline V gene data show CDR1 as ENHRY and CDR2 as SYGVKD. CDR3 length: 14 residues. The CDR3 loop is CAITNLGGTDTQYF.

The chain is built from TRBV12-3 or TRBV12-4 and TRBJ2-1; TCRdb designates TRBD2, a call that cannot be tested without DNA. This CDR3 is built from 15 residues. The chain's CDR3 is CASSLARGQRNEQFF.

V usage is TRBV18 and J usage is TRBJ1-5. Germline values: CDR1 KGHSH, CDR2 LQKENI. The CDR3 covers 14 residues. The CDR3 here is CASSPLGYNQPQHF.

The chain recombines TRBV28 with TRBJ2-7; the D gene TCRdb calls, TRBD2, cannot be checked with no DNA. The CDR3 totals 14 residues. Germline-derived CDR1 and CDR2 are MDHEN and SYDVKM. CDR3 protein: CASSGTLTSYEQYF.

The CDR3 reads CASRGSYNEQFF. The rearrangement joins TRBV6-5 to TRBJ2-1. The CDR3 runs to 12 residues. The germline CDR1 and CDR2 sequences are MNHEY and SVGAGI.